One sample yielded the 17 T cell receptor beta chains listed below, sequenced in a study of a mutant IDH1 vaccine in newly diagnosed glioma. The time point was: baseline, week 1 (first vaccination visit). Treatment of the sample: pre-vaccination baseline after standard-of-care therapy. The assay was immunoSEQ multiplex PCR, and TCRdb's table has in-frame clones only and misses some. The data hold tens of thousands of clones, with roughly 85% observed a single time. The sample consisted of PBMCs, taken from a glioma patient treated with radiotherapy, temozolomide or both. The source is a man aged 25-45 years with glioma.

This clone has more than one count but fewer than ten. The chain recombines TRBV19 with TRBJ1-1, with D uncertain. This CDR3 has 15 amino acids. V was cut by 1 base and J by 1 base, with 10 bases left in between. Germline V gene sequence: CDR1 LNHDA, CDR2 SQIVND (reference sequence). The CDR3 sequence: CASSIGGTANTEAFF. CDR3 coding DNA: TGTGCCAGTAGTATAGGTGGTACGGCGAACACTGAAGCTTTCTTT.

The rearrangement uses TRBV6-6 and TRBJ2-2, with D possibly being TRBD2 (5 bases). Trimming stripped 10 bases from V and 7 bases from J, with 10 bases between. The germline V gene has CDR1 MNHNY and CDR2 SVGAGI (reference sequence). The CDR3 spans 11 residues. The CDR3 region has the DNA TGTGCCACCGGCCGGGGCGGGGAGCTGTTTTTT. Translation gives CATGRGGELFF.

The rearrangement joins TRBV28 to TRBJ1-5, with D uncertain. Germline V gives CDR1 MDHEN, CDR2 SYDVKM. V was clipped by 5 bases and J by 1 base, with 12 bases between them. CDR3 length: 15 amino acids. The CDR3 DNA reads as TGTGCCAGCAGTCCTCCCGTAGGGAGCAATCAGCCCCAGCATTTT. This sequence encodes CASSPPVGSNQPQHF.

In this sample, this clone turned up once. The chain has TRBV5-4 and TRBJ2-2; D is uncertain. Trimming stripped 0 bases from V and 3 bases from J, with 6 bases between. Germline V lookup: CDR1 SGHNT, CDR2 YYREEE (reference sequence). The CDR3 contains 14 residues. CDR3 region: CASSLAQHTGELFF. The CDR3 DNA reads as TGTGCCAGCAGCTTGGCTCAGCACACCGGGGAGCTGTTTTTT.

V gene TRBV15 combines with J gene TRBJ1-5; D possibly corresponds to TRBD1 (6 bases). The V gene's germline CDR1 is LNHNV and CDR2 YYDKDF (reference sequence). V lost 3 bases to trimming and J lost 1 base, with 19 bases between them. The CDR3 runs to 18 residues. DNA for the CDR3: TGTGCCACCAGCAGGGGAGCCTTGGGGGGGCCGAGCAATCAGCCCCAGCATTTT. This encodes CATSRGALGGPSNQPQHF. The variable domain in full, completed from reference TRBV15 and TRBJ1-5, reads DAMVIQNPRYQVTQFGKPVTLSCSQTLNHNVMYWYQQKSSQAPKLLFHYYDKDFNNEADTPDNFQSRRPNTSFCFLDIRSPGLGDTAMYLCATSRGALGGPSNQPQHFGDGTRLSIL.

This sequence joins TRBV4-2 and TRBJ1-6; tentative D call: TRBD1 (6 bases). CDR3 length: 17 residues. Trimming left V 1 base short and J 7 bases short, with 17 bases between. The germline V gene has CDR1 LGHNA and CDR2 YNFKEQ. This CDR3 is CASSQARRGMKNSPLHF. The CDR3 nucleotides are TGTGCCAGCAGCCAAGCCCGCAGGGGTATGAAAAATTCACCCCTCCACTTT.

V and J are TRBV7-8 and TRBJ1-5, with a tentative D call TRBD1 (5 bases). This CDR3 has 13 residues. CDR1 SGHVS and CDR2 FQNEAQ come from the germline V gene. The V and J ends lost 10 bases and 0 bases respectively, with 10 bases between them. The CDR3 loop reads CATKGYSNQPQHF. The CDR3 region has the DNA TGTGCCACCAAGGGGTATAGCAATCAGCCCCAGCATTTT. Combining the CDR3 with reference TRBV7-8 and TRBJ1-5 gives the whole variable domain GAGVSQSPRYKVAKRGQDVALRCDPISGHVSLFWYQQALGQGPEFLTYFQNEAQLDKSGLPSDRFFAERPEGSVSTLKIQRTQQEDSAVYLCATKGYSNQPQHFGDGTRLSIL.

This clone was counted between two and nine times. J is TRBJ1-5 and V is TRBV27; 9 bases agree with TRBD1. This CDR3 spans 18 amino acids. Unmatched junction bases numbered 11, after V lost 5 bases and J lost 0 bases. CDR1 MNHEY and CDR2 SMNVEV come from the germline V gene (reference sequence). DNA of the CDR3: TGTGCCAGCAGTCGAGGGACAGGGTGGGGAAATAGCAATCAGCCCCAGCATTTT. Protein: CASSRGTGWGNSNQPQHF.

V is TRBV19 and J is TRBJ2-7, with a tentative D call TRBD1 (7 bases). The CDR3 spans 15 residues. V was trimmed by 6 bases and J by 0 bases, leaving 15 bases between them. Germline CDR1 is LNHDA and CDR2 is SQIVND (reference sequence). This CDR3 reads CASREGAGASYEQYF. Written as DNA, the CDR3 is TGTGCCAGTAGGGAGGGGGCAGGCGCCTCCTACGAGCAGTACTTC.

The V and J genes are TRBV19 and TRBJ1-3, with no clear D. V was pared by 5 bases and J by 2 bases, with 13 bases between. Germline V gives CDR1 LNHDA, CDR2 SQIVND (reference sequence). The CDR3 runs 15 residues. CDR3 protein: CASSAKQNPGNTIYF. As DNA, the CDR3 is TGTGCCAGTAGTGCCAAACAAAACCCTGGAAACACCATATATTTT.

CDR3 loop: CATSRAPGQGTTDTQYF. The CDR3 region has the DNA TGTGCCACCAGCAGAGCCCCGGGACAGGGGACCACAGATACGCAGTATTTT. V and J are TRBV15 and TRBJ2-3; 10 nucleotides line up with TRBD1. Per germline, CDR1 LNHNV and CDR2 YYDKDF (reference sequence). CDR3 length: 17 amino acids. With 1 base clipped from V and 2 bases from J, the junction kept 6 bases outside the gene matches.

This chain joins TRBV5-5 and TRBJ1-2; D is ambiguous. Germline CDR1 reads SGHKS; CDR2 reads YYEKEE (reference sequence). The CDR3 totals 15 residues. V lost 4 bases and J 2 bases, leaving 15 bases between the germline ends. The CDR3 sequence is CASSRHNNGNYGYTF. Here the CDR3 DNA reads TGTGCCAGCAGCCGCCACAACAATGGGAACTATGGCTACACCTTC.

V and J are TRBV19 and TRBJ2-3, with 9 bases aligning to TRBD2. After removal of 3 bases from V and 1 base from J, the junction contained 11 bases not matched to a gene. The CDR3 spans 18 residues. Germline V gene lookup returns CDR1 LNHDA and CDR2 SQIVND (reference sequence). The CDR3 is CASSIGSRRGGRTDTQYF. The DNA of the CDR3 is TGTGCCAGTAGTATTGGGAGTAGGCGGGGGGGCCGCACAGATACGCAGTATTTT.

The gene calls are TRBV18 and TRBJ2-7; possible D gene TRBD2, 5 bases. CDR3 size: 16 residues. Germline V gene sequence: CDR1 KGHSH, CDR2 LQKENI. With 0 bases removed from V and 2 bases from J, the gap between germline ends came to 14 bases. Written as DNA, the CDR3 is TGTGCCAGCTCACCACCTCTTGGCAGCGGTGCCTACGAGCAGTACTTC. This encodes CASSPPLGSGAYEQYF.

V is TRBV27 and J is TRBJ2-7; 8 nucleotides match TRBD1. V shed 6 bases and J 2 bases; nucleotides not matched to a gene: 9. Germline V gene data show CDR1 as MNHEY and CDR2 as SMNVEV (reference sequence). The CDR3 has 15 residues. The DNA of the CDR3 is TGTGCCAGCAGAACCGGGACAGGAGACACCTACGAGCAGTACTTC. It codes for CASRTGTGDTYEQYF.

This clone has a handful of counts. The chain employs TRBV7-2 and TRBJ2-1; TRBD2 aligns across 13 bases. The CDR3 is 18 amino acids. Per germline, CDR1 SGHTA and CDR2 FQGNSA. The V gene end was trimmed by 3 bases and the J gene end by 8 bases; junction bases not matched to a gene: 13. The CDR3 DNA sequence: TGTGCCAGCAGCTTCACTAGCGGGGGGGGAGTTGTCACAGATGAGCAGTTCTTC. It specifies CASSFTSGGGVVTDEQFF.

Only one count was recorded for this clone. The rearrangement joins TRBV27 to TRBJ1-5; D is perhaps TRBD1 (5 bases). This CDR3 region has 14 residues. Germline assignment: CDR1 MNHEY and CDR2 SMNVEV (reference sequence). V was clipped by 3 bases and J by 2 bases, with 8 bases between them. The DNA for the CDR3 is TGTGCCAGCAGTTTTCGACAGCGCAATCAGCCCCAGCATTTT. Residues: CASSFRQRNQPQHF.